This T cell receptor (beta chain) was sequenced for a study of OX40 agonist ivuxolimab in advanced cancers. Study at large: Recorded diagnoses for dose-escalation patients were hepatocellular carcinoma, melanoma, renal cell or head and neck cancer. Three patients had partial responses: one hepatocellular carcinoma, two cutaneous melanoma.

If patients had autoimmune disease history or systemic immunosuppression, they were excluded. Germline lookup yields CDR1 KGHSH and CDR2 LQKENI. This CDR3 has 15 amino acids. J gave up 1 base and V 3 bases, and 4 bases lay outside the gene matches. The method was immunoSEQ multiplex PCR; TCRdb's version includes in-frame clones alone and lacks a portion of them. The data show around 50,000 clones, around nine tenths seen once. The clonotype was recovered from an adult with an advanced solid tumor such as melanoma, head and neck, liver or kidney cancer. The V and J genes are TRBV18 and TRBJ2-5; TRBD2 matches 8 bases. The sample in question was CD4+ or CD8+ T cells sorted from blood, obtained in a trial of the OX40 agonist ivuxolimab. This CDR3 is CASSPILAVQETQYF. The CDR3 DNA sequence: TGTGCCAGCTCACCGATACTAGCGGTCCAAGAGACCCAGTACTTC.